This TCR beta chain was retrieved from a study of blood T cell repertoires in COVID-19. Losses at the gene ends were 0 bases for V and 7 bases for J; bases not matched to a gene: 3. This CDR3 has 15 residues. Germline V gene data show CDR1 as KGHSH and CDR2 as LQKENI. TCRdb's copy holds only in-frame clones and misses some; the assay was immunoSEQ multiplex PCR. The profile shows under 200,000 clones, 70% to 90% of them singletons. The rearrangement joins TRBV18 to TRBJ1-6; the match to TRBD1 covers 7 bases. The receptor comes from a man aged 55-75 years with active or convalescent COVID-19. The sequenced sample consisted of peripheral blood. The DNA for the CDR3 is TGTGCCAGCTCACCACCGGGACAGACCAATTCACCCCTCCACTTT. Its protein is CASSPPGQTNSPLHF.